Given below is one T cell receptor beta chain in context. The CDR3 runs to 17 residues. The ends lost 3 bases at V and 5 bases at J; junction bases unmatched: 13. Germline values: CDR1 SGDLS, CDR2 YYNGEE. TCRdb's copy holds only in-frame clones and misses some; the assay was immunoSEQ multiplex PCR. The table has 45,000 to 50,000 clones, 88% seen once. The data were taken from a study of PD-L1 blockade in urothelial cancer. Background on the study: Researchers looked at the blood 3 weeks (second dose) and 6 weeks after treatment began. Specimens of blood held a median count of roughly 150,000 T cells.

The chain uses TRBV9 and TRBJ2-3; 9 bases agree with TRBD1. This material consisted of PBMCs, taken around atezolizumab (anti-PD-L1) treatment. The source is an elderly man with urothelial cancer. The CDR3 region has the DNA TGTGCCAGCAGCGAGCCCCTACCGGACAGGGGAGAAGATACGCAGTATTTT. Encoded protein: CASSEPLPDRGEDTQYF.